Included here is one T cell receptor (beta chain) sequence, with context. In its sample, this clone was seen once. The specificity of this receptor is unknown. No base quality information exists; no much larger clone differs at one position. In the same sample, other DNA sequences code for this CDR3. This sample is part of a study of shared clonotypes between healthy human individuals (dated by TCRdb to between 2020 and 2021). Study-level background: Three men and a couple of women, aged 18 to 49 years, made up the cohort. To estimate repertoire size and how much clonotype sharing occurs between individuals, the study deeply sequenced the blood TCR repertoires of several healthy adults. Libraries were prepared and TCR repertoires were sequenced by different laboratories using diverse techniques, in order to increase sequencing depth and limit assay-specific biases. For each donor, CD4 naive and CD4 memory were each run on three plates, CD8 naive on two plates, and CD8 memory on one plate. Between about 0.85 and 8.9 billion PBMCs per donor were obtained by leukapheresis. General study outcomes and caveats: Pairwise subsampling indicated that sequencing depth was expected to affect the degree of clonotype sharing among donors. Compared with non-shared clonotypes, the clonotypes found in all four sorted-subset donors had higher generation probabilities. Even with the large sequencing depth, rarefaction of the sorted-subset datasets indicated that sequencing was incomplete. Roughly 5% of naive CD4, 3.5% of naive CD8, roughly 2.5% of memory CD4, and around 0.4% of memory CD8 clonotypes were shared across several donors. The genetic and exposure-history diversity represented was limited by the small number of donors. Naive subsets generally had larger estimated clonotype richness than memory subsets. Only blood was sampled, and tissue TCR repertoires likely differ from those in blood.

V lost 5 bases and J lost 4 bases; the stretch between them is 9 bases long. CDR1 SGHTA and CDR2 FQGTGA were looked up in the germline V gene. Taken from cysteine to phenylalanine, the CDR3 has 13 residues. Only CDR3 DNA is held: 39 bases, read in frame from base 1. TCR CDR3 regions were amplified from genomic DNA by multiplex PCR using the deep immunoSEQ assay. Extracted genomic DNA from each cell subset was distributed evenly across all wells of several immunoSEQ 96-well plates, and each plate was treated as a replicate. Each replicate PCR for sorted subsets received roughly 200 ng genomic DNA, equal to about 30,000 T cell genomes. Purified libraries were quantified with a Qubit 3.0 fluorometer, sized on a Bioanalyzer 2100, and re-quantified with the KAPA Library Quantification kit. Each immunoSEQ 96-well plate was sequenced on its own single-read 150-cycle Illumina NextSeq 550 flow cell. Per the authors' processing: The immunoSEQ output contained only junctional sequences without quality scores, so filtering could not match that applied to full-length reads. To assign V/J genes and CDR3, sequences were annotated using PyIR, a Python wrapper for IgBLAST v1.9, with IMGT germline references. Reads were filtered out if the reads had weak V/J assignments (E-value above 1e-6), no CDR3, stop codons, out-of-frame junctions, or ambiguous translated residues. A V3J clonotype was defined by an identical inferred V gene, J gene, and CDR3 amino acid sequence. To compute the percentage overlap between repertoires, the number of shared unique clonotypes was divided by the size of the smaller repertoire. Repertoire richness was assessed with RTK rarefaction, the Chao1 estimator, and Recon v2.1 estimates of unobserved clonotypes. Generation probabilities for all TCRbeta clonotypes obtained by the gDNA method from a handful of donors were computed using OLGA. The immuneACCESS repertoire file appears here via TCRdb, limited to in-frame rearrangements. These files lack a portion of the clones; in checked studies, under half of the deficit traces to unresolved V genes, and the cause of the others is not known. The V and J calls and clone size were taken over from that table, and D and trimming were inferred from the DNA. This sample is represented by some 900,000 clones; over 60% of them were singletons. The ten biggest clones cover about 1.5% of the sample.

Donors were healthy HIV-negative adults with no recently reported acute infections or vaccinations. Every donor was a Caucasian adult residing in Nashville, Tennessee, USA. CD4+ T cells were enriched through magnetic negative selection, after which naive cells were positively selected on CD45RA and the remaining negative fraction served as the memory subset. Blood was obtained by leukapheresis, after which PBMCs were separated by Ficoll-Histopaque density gradient centrifugation and cryopreserved in liquid nitrogen vapor phase. Analytical flow cytometry was used to check the purity and quantity of every magnetically sorted T cell population. Each sorted fraction had its genomic DNA isolated and then quantified by UV absorbance on a Nanodrop 2000c.

Sequenced sample: memory CD4+ T cells sorted from blood. The cell subset or site label of this sample denotes: CD45RA-negative fraction. The sequence came from a man younger than 30 in good health. The rearranged segments are TRBV7-3 and TRBJ2-1; TRBD1 is a possible D gene, resting on 5 matching bases. The DNA is TGTGCCAGCAGCCCTACAGGATACAATGAGCAGTTCTTC. This encodes CASSPTGYNEQFF.